Presented here are 23 T cell receptor beta chains from one specimen sequenced in a study of CD8 T cells in Susac syndrome. Random-hexamer reverse transcription was applied to roughly 0.5 to 1 ug RNA. TCRdb processed the immunoSEQ multiplex PCR reads anew with MiXCR; each CDR3 protein has one entry. This sample has some 200,000 distinct CDR3 sequences, with 95% found just once. The sample taken for sequencing was CD8+ T cells from PBMCs. The source is a human donor with Susac syndrome.

In its sample, this clonotype was seen once. V usage is TRBV9 and J usage is TRBJ2-2; D gene unclear. Germline V gives CDR1 SGDLS, CDR2 YYNGEE. This CDR3 comprises 13 residues. V lost 2 bases, J lost 3 bases, and 5 bases lay in between. CDR3 in DNA: TGTGCCAGCAGCGTGATCGACACCGGGGAGCTGTTTTTT. Translating it yields CASSVIDTGELFF.

This clonotype was recorded once. This chain links TRBV27 with TRBJ2-1, with 11 nucleotides matching TRBD2. This CDR3 comprises 14 residues. V was pared by 6 bases and J by 4 bases, with 2 bases of the junction left unmatched. CDR1 is MNHEY and CDR2 is SMNVEV in the germline V gene (reference sequence). DNA of the CDR3: TGTGCCAGCAGAGTAGCGGGAGGGTACAATGAGCAGTTCTTC. This codes for CASRVAGGYNEQFF.

V usage is TRBV20-1 and J usage is TRBJ2-2; D is possibly TRBD2 (6 bases). The germline V and J ends were trimmed by 0 bases and 5 bases, with 10 bases remaining between them. Germline assignment: CDR1 DFQATT and CDR2 SNEGSKA (reference sequence). The CDR3 length is 14 residues. CDR3 region: CSARDWGETGELFF. CDR3 sequence (DNA): TGCAGTGCTAGAGATTGGGGGGAAACCGGGGAGCTGTTTTTT.

The V and J genes are TRBV9 and TRBJ2-3; 7 nucleotides align to TRBD1. V gave up 3 bases and J gave up 2 bases; unmatched junction bases: 12. The V gene's germline CDR1 is SGDLS and CDR2 YYNGEE. The CDR3 is made up of 17 amino acids. Here the CDR3 DNA reads TGTGCCAGCAGCGACTCTCCTACAGGGGTCGTCACAGATACGCAGTATTTT. Its translation is CASSDSPTGVVTDTQYF.

The chain employs TRBV29-1 and TRBJ2-5; D remains unclear. CDR3 length: 10 amino acids. The V gene's germline CDR1 is SQVTM and CDR2 ANQGSEA. CDR3 loop: CSLITETQYF. The CDR3 region has the DNA TGCAGTCTCATAACCGAGACCCAGTACTTC.

V usage is TRBV11-2 and J usage is TRBJ2-1; 12 nucleotides agree with TRBD2. Germline CDR1 and CDR2: SGHAT and FQNNGV. The CDR3 consists of 15 residues. V lost 5 bases, J lost 8 bases, and 7 bases stayed unmatched. CDR3 coding DNA: TGTGCCAGCAGCCGGACTAGCGGGGATCAGGATGAGCAGTTCTTC. Its protein is CASSRTSGDQDEQFF. The whole variable domain, remainder taken from reference TRBV11-2 and TRBJ2-1, is EAGVAQSPRYKIIEKRQSVAFWCNPISGHATLYWYQQILGQGPKLLIQFQNNGVVDDSQLPKDRFSAERLKGVDSTLKIQPAKLEDSAVYLCASSRTSGDQDEQFFGPGTRLTVL.

This clonotype was seen just once. V usage is TRBV10-3 and J usage is TRBJ2-3; D unclear. This CDR3 has 16 amino acids. The germline gives CDR1 ENHRY, CDR2 SYGVKD. Trimming took off 10 bases at V and 2 bases at J, with 22 bases between the two ends. CDR3 region: CASTGIATKATDTQYF. CDR3 nucleotides: TGTGCCAGTACCGGAATAGCCACGAAAGCCACAGATACGCAGTATTTT.

V and J are TRBV30 and TRBJ2-1, with TRBD2 identical over 14 bases. The length of the CDR3 is 16 residues. CDR1 GTSNPN and CDR2 SVGIG come from the germline V gene (reference sequence). V dropped 4 bases and J dropped 7; count of bases not matched to a gene: 9. The CDR3 region is CAWNSGLAGGRNEQFF. The CDR3 DNA reads as TGTGCCTGGAATTCCGGACTAGCGGGGGGAAGGAATGAGCAGTTCTTC. Full variable domain (outside the CDR3, taken from reference TRBV30 and TRBJ2-1): SQTIHQWPATLVQPVGSPLSLECTVEGTSNPNLYWYRQAAGRGLQLLFYSVGIGQISSEVPQNLSASRPQDRQFILSSKKLLLSDSGFYLCAWNSGLAGGRNEQFFGPGTRLTVL.

The chain combines TRBV30 with TRBJ2-5; the match to TRBD2 covers 7 bases. CDR3 length: 13 residues. Germline V gives CDR1 GTSNPN, CDR2 SVGIG (reference sequence). V was clipped by 2 bases and J by 5 bases; unmatched bases: 5. CDR3 sequence (DNA): TGTGCCTGGAGTAGGAACGGGGGGGAGACCCAGTACTTC. Translating it yields CAWSRNGGETQYF. Together with reference TRBV30 and TRBJ2-5, the CDR3 gives the full variable domain: SQTIHQWPATLVQPVGSPLSLECTVEGTSNPNLYWYRQAAGRGLQLLFYSVGIGQISSEVPQNLSASRPQDRQFILSSKKLLLSDSGFYLCAWSRNGGETQYFGPGTRLLVL.

V gene TRBV24-1 combines with J gene TRBJ2-2, with 10 bases that match TRBD2. The CDR3 is made up of 18 amino acids. V trimming: 3 bases; J trimming: 0 bases; junction bases outside the gene matches: 6. Per the germline V gene, CDR1 is KGHDR and CDR2 is SFDVKD. The CDR3 coding sequence is TGTGCCACCAGTGATCTCAGGACTAGCGGAGCGAACACCGGGGAGCTGTTTTTT. It translates to CATSDLRTSGANTGELFF.

This sequence joins TRBV7-9 and TRBJ2-3; 10 bases are shared with TRBD2. V gave up 0 bases and J gave up 1 base; unmatched junction bases: 4. CDR3 length equals 17 residues. Germline V gives CDR1 SEHNR, CDR2 FQNEAQ (reference sequence). The CDR3 loop is CASSLAMLAGGTDTQYF. The CDR3 DNA reads as TGTGCCAGCAGCTTAGCGATGCTAGCGGGGGGCACAGATACGCAGTATTTT.

This chain uses TRBV20-1 with TRBJ1-5; D possibly corresponds to TRBD1 (6 bases). This CDR3 contains 16 residues. The V end lost 0 bases, the J end lost 1 base, and 13 bases lay between the germline ends. The germline gives CDR1 DFQATT, CDR2 SNEGSKA (reference sequence). CDR3 loop: CSARDWGGPSNQPQHF. CDR3 coding DNA: TGCAGTGCTAGAGATTGGGGGGGCCCCAGCAATCAGCCCCAGCATTTT.

The chain joins TRBV4-1 to TRBJ1-1; D is ambiguous. The germline gives CDR1 MGHRA, CDR2 YSYEKL. The CDR3 extends over 15 amino acids. V lost 0 bases and J 0 bases, leaving 8 bases between the germline ends. The CDR3 nucleotides are TGCGCCAGCAGCCAAGAGCCGGTTTTGAACACTGAAGCTTTCTTT. Translation: CASSQEPVLNTEAFF.

This clonotype was recorded once. The V and J genes are TRBV6-1 and TRBJ2-7; 10 nucleotides match TRBD1. Germline V gene sequence: CDR1 MNHNS, CDR2 SASEGT. CDR3 length equals 11 residues. In nucleotides, the CDR3 is TGTGCCAGCAGTGAGGGGACAGGGGATATTGTC. Amino acids: CASSEGTGDIV.

This clonotype was seen a handful of times. The chain has TRBV18 and TRBJ2-7; TRBD1 matches at 9 bases. The CDR3 runs 14 residues. Looked up from germline, CDR1 is KGHSH and CDR2 is LQKENI. J lost 7 bases, V lost 3 bases, and 7 bases had no gene match. The CDR3 DNA follows: TGTGCCAGCTCACCCGGGGACAGGGCAGGGGAGCAGTACTTC. It codes for CASSPGDRAGEQYF.

This chain links TRBV14 with TRBJ1-2, with a tentative D call TRBD1 (6 bases). The ends were cut back, 2 bases at V and 4 bases at J, with 11 bases in the middle. The germline V gene encodes CDR1 SGHDN and CDR2 FVKESK. The CDR3 is made up of 14 amino acids. The CDR3 DNA reads as TGTGCCAGCAGCCAACAGGGGTTAGGCTATGGCTACACCTTC. Translation gives CASSQQGLGYGYTF.

The chain has TRBV9 and TRBJ2-2; tentatively, D is TRBD1 (6 bases). The CDR3 is 14 residues long. Looked up from germline, CDR1 is SGDLS and CDR2 is YYNGEE. V gave up 4 bases and J gave up 6 bases, with 13 bases separating them. The CDR3 spells CASSSTTGPGELFF. The CDR3 nucleotides read TGTGCCAGCAGCTCAACGACAGGCCCCGGGGAGCTGTTTTTT. Complete variable domain (other parts from reference TRBV9 and TRBJ2-2): DSGVTQTPKHLITATGQRVTLRCSPRSGDLSVYWYQQSLDQGLQFLIQYYNGEERAKGNILERFSAQQFPDLHSELNLSSLELGDSALYFCASSSTTGPGELFFGEGSRLTVL.

This clonotype was seen a few times. The chain is built from TRBV11-2 and TRBJ1-2, with TRBD1 as a possible D gene (6 bases). The germline gives CDR1 SGHAT, CDR2 FQNNGV. Deletions cut 1 base from V and 3 bases from J, with 6 bases between. CDR3 length: 13 residues. The CDR3: CASSLGQDYGYTF. In DNA form, the CDR3 reads TGTGCCAGCAGCTTAGGACAGGACTATGGCTACACCTTC.

The sample holds one count of this clonotype. The chain is built from TRBV29-1 and TRBJ2-7; TRBD2 aligns across 8 bases. The ends lost 4 bases at V and 2 bases at J; junction bases unmatched: 7. The germline V gene encodes CDR1 SQVTM and CDR2 ANQGSEA. The CDR3 runs 14 residues. The CDR3 coding sequence is TGCAGCGTTGCAGGCGGGGGGCCTACCTACGAGCAGTACTTC. Translated: CSVAGGGPTYEQYF.

This chain connects TRBV15 to TRBJ1-4; D perhaps matches TRBD1 (5 bases). The CDR3 runs to 17 residues. Germline V gene sequence: CDR1 LNHNV, CDR2 YYDKDF (reference sequence). V was clipped by 3 bases and J by 4 bases, with 18 bases between them. CDR3 residues: CATSSGPPTDLNEKLFF. DNA of the CDR3: TGTGCCACCAGCAGCGGCCCCCCGACAGACCTTAATGAAAAACTGTTTTTT.

The rearrangement joins TRBV5-4 to TRBJ2-3; D uncertain. The CDR3 contains 15 residues. The germline V gene has CDR1 SGHNT and CDR2 YYREEE (reference sequence). Trimming stripped 0 bases from V and 0 bases from J, with 8 bases between. Written as DNA, the CDR3 is TGTGCCAGCAGCTTGGGGGAAAGAAGCACAGATACGCAGTATTTT. Protein: CASSLGERSTDTQYF.

The chain employs TRBV13 and TRBJ2-2; 7 bases line up with TRBD1. CDR1 PRHDT and CDR2 FYEKMQ come from the germline V gene (reference sequence). The CDR3 consists of 14 residues. J was trimmed by 7 bases and V by 5 bases; bases with no gene match: 7. The CDR3: CASSPTGVGGELFF. CDR3 DNA sequence: TGTGCCAGCAGCCCCACAGGGGTTGGCGGGGAGCTGTTTTTT.

The genes are TRBV3-1 and TRBJ1-2; no firm D call. Between the trimmed V and J ends, which lost 0 bases and 4 bases, there was a span of 12 bases. The CDR3 length is 15 residues. CDR1 and CDR2 from the germline V gene are LGHDT and YNNKEL (reference sequence). The CDR3: CASSQESRRGYGYTF. The CDR3, as DNA: TGTGCCAGCAGCCAAGAGAGTAGGAGAGGCTATGGCTACACCTTC.